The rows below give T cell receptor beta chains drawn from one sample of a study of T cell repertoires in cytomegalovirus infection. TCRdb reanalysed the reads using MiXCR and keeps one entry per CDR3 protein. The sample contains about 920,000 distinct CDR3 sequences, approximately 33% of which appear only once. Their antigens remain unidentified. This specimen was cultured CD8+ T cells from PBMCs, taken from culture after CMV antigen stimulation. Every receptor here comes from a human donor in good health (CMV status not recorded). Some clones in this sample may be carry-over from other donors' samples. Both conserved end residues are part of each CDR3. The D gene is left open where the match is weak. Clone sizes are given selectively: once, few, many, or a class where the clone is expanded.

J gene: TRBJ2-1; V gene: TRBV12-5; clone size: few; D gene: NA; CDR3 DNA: TGTGCTAGTGGTCCCTCTGACAGTCAGCAGTTCTTC; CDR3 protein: CASGPSDSQQFF
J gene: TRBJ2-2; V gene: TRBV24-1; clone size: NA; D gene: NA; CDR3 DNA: TGTGCCACCAGTGACCTAGCATCCGGGGAGCTGTTTTTT; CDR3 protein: CATSDLASGELFF
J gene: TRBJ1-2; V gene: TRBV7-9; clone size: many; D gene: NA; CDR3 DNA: TGTGCCAGCAGCTTAGCGGTGTCCCCATCGGGGGATGGCTACACCTTC; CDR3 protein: CASSLAVSPSGDGYTF
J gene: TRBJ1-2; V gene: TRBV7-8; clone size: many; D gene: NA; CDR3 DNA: TGTGCCAGCAGAATGGGAGGCCCAGGCGGATATGATGGCTACACCTTC; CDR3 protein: CASRMGGPGGYDGYTF
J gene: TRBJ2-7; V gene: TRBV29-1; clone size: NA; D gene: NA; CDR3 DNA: TGCAGCGTTGAAGATTCAACCTACGAGCAGTACTTC; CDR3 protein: CSVEDSTYEQYF
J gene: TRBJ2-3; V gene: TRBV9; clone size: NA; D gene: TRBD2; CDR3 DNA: TGTGCCAGCAGCGTAACGACTAGCGGGGGGAGACATACGCAGTATTTT; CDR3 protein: CASSVTTSGGRHTQYF
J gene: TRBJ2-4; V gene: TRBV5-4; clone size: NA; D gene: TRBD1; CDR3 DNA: TGTGCCAGCAGCTTGGCCGGGACAGGGGCGAGGAACATTCAGTACTTC; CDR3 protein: CASSLAGTGARNIQYF
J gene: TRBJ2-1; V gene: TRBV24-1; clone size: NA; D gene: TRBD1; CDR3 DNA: TGTGCCACCAGTGACCACCCTGGGACAGGGAATGAAAACAATGAGCAGTTCTTC; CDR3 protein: CATSDHPGTGNENNEQFF
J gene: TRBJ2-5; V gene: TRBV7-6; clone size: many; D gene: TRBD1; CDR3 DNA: TGTGCCAGCAGCTCCGGACAGGAAGAGACCCAGTACTTC; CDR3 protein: CASSSGQEETQYF
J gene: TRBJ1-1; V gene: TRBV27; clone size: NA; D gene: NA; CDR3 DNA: TGTGCCAGCAGTAGTCAGTGGGGAGTTACTGAAGCTTTCTTT; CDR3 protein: CASSSQWGVTEAFF
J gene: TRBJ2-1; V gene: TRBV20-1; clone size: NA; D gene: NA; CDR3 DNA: TGCAGTGCTAGAGATCTCAGTCTAGAGTCTTGGCATGAGCAGTTCTTC; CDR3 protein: CSARDLSLESWHEQFF
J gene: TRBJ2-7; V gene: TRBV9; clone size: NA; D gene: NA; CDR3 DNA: TGTGCCAGCAGCGGGGGACCGGAGTACGAGCAGTACTTC; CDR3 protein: CASSGGPEYEQYF
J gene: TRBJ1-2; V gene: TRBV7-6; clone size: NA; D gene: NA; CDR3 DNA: TGTGCCAGCGGGGGTGCAGGGGAGGAATTAAGTCGCAGTTACACCTTC; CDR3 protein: CASGGAGEELSRSYTF
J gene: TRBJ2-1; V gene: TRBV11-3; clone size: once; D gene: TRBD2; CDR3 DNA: TGTGCCAGCAGCTTAGAGGGGGGGGGACTTCCAAGCTCCTACAATGAGCAGTTCTTC; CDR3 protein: CASSLEGGGLPSSYNEQFF
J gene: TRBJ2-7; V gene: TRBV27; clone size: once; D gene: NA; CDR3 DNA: TGTGCCAGCAGCTTGACGGGGACCGCGAGCTCCTACGAGCAGTACTTC; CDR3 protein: CASSLTGTASSYEQYF
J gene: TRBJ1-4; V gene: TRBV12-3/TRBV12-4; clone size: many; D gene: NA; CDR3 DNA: TGTGCCAGCGAGTTTAGCGGGCTGGGTTTTACGGGTGAAAAACTGTTTTTT; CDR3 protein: CASEFSGLGFTGEKLFF
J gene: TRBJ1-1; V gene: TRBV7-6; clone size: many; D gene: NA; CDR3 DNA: TGTGCCAGCAGCCCCCGTGGGGCCCCTACAATGAACACTGAAGCTTTCTTT; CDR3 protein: CASSPRGAPTMNTEAFF
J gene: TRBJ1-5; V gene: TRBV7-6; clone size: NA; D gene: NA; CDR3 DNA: TGTGCCAGCTCCTCGAAGAATCAGCCCCAGCATTTT; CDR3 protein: CASSSKNQPQHF
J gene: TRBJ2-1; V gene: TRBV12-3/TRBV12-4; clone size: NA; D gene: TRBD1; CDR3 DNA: TGTGCCAGCAGTTCTGTAGGGGGCCGGGGCAATGAGCAGTTCTTC; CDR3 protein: CASSSVGGRGNEQFF
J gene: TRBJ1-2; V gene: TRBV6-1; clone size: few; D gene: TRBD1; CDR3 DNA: TGTGCCAGCAGTTACGATTTCCTGGACAGGGAAGGCTATGGCTACACCTTC; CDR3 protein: CASSYDFLDREGYGYTF
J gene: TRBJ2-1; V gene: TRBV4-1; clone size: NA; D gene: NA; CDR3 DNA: TGCGCCAGCAGCCAAGACTGGGGAAAAGGACAGCAAAATGAGCAGTTCTTC; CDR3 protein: CASSQDWGKGQQNEQFF
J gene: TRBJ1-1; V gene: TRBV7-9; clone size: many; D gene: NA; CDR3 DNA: TGTGCCAGCAGCCCTCCCGGACAGTACACTGAAGCTTTCTTT; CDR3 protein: CASSPPGQYTEAFF
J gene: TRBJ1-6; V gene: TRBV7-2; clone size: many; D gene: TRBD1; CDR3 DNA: TGTGCCAGCAGCCCAAGGGAGGGGGCGATCTATAATTCACCCCTCCACTTT; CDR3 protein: CASSPREGAIYNSPLHF
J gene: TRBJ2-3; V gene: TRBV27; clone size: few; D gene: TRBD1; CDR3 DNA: TGTGCCAGCAGTTTGACAGGGGCGGAAACGCAGTATTTT; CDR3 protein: CASSLTGAETQYF
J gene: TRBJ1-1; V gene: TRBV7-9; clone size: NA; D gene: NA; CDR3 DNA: TGTGCCAGCAGCTTAGTTGCCATGAACACTGAAGCTTTCTTT; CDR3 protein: CASSLVAMNTEAFF
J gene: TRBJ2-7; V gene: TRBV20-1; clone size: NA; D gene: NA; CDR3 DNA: TGCAGTGCTAGAGATCAAGGGGCCTACCCCTACGAGCAGTACTTC; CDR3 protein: CSARDQGAYPYEQYF
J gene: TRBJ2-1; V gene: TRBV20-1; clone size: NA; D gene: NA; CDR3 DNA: TGCAGTGCCAACTCCCCCCCTGGGGCCCGAAGAGGCAATGAGCAGTTCTTC; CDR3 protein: CSANSPPGARRGNEQFF
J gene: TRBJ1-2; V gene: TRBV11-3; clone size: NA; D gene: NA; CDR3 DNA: TGTGCCAGCAGCCCACCGGATTCGACACTGTCCCCTAACTATGGCTACACCTTC; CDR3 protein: CASSPPDSTLSPNYGYTF
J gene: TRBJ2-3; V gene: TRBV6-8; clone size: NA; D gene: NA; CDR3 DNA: TGTGCCAGCAGTGGATACTTCACAGATACGCAGTATTTT; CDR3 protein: CASSGYFTDTQYF
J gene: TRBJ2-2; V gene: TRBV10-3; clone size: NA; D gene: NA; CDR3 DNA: TGTGCCATCAGTGAGTTAGGGGCGAACACCGGGGAGCTGTTTTTT; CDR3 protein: CAISELGANTGELFF
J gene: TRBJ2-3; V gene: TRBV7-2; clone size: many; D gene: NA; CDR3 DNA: TGTGCCAGCAGCCCCGTGGGGCTTGCCGATACGCAGTATTTT; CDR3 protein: CASSPVGLADTQYF
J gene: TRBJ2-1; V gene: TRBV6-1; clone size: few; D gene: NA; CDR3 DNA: TGTGCCAGCAGTGAAGCGCGTCGGGCAGGGCGGGCTGAGCAGTTCTTC; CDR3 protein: CASSEARRAGRAEQFF
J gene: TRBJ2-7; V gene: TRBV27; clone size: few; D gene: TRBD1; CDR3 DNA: TGTGCCAGCAGTTTCTGGGACAGGGGGCAGGGGGAGCAGTACTTC; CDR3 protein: CASSFWDRGQGEQYF
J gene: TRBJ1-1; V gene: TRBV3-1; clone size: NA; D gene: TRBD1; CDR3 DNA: TGTGCCAGCAGCCTCTTCTTAGACAGGGTGGAGACTGAAGCTTTCTTT; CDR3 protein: CASSLFLDRVETEAFF
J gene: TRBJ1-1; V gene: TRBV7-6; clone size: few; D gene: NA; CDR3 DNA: TGTGCCAGCGGCATTCGACCGGACACTGAAGCTTTCTTT; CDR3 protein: CASGIRPDTEAFF
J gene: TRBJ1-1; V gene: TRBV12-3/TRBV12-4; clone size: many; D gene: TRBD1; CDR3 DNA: TGTGCCAGCTTACGAGGGGGCGCGGGGTTAAGAAACACTGAAGCTTTCTTT; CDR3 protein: CASLRGGAGLRNTEAFF
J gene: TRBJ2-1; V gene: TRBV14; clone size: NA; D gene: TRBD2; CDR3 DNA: TGTGCCAGCAGCCAAGAACTAGCGGGGCCATACAATGAGCAGTTCTTC; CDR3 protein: CASSQELAGPYNEQFF
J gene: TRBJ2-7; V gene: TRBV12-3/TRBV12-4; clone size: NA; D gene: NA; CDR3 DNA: TGTGCCAGCAGTTTAGCCCTGGGGAAGGGTCCTTCCAACGAGCAGTACTTC; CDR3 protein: CASSLALGKGPSNEQYF
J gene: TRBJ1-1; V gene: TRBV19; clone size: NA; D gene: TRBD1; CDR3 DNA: TGTGCCAGTAGTATACCAGGGGGCGATTACACTGAAGCTTTCTTT; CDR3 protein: CASSIPGGDYTEAFF
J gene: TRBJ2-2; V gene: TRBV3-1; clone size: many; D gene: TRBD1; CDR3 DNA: TGTGCCAGCAGTTACGGGACAGGGGACACCGGGGAGCTGTTTTTT; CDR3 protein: CASSYGTGDTGELFF
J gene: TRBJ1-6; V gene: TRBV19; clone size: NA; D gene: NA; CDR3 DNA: TGTGCCAGTAGTATAGACCCCGGGTCACCGAATTATAATTCACCCCTCCACTTT; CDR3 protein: CASSIDPGSPNYNSPLHF
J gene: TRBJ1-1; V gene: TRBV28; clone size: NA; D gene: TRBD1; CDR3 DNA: TGTGCCAGCAGTCCCTCGGACAGGGGGCAAACTGAAGCTTTCTTT; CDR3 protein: CASSPSDRGQTEAFF
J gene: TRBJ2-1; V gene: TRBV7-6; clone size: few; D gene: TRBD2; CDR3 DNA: TGTGCCAGCAGCCATAGCGGGGGGAGGTACAATGAGCAGTTCTTC; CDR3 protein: CASSHSGGRYNEQFF
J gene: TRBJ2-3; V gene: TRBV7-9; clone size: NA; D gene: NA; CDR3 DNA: TGTGCCAGCACCGTACCGGGTAGGGGACGCACAGATACGCAGTATTTT; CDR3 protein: CASTVPGRGRTDTQYF
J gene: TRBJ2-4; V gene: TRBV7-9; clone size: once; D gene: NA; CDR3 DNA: TGTGCCAGCAGCTTAGACGGGGAAGGGAAAAACATTCAGTACTTC; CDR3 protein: CASSLDGEGKNIQYF
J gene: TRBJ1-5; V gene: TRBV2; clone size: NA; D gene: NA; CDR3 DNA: TGTGCCAGCGAGCAGGGTATTTTCGATCAGCCCCAGCATTTT; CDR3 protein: CASEQGIFDQPQHF
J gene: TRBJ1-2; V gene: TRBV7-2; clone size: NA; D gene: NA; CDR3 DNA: TGTGCCAGCAGCTTCGGTCCCTCGTCGGTTAAGGGCTACACCTTC; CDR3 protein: CASSFGPSSVKGYTF
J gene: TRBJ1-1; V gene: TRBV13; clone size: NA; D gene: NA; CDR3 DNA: TGTGCCAGCAGCTTAGGCCGCCGGGTCTGGATGAACACTGAAGCTTTCTTT; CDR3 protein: CASSLGRRVWMNTEAFF
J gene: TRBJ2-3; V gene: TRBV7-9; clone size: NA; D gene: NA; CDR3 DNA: TGTGCCAGCACCTACACAGGGAGCACAGATACGCAGTATTTT; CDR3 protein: CASTYTGSTDTQYF
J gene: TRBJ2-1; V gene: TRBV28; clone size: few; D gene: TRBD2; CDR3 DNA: TGTGCCAGCAGGACCCTAGCGGGGGCCGCGTTGTCATACAATGAGCAGTTCTTC; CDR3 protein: CASRTLAGAALSYNEQFF
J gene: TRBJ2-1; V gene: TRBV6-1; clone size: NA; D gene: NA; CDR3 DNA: TGTGCCAGCAGTGAAGGGGGGTTCGGGTCCTACAATGAGCAGTTCTTC; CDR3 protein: CASSEGGFGSYNEQFF
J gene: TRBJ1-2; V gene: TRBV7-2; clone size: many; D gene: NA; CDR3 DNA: TGTGCCAGCAGCTCCGCGGGGGAGGGGCATGGCTACACCTTC; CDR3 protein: CASSSAGEGHGYTF
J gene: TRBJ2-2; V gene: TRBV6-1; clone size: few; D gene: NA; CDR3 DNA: TGTGCCAGCACTTCGGACGGGAACACCGGGGAGCTGTTTTTT; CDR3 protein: CASTSDGNTGELFF
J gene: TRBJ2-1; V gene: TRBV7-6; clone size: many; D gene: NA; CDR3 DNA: TGTGCCAGCAGCTTTAGGGGGGGGACTTATTCTTACAATGAGCAGTTCTTC; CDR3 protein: CASSFRGGTYSYNEQFF
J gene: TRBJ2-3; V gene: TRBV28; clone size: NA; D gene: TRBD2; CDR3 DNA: TGTGCCAGCAGTTCCGGACTAGCGGGGGGGTATGTCGATACGCAGTATTTT; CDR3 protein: CASSSGLAGGYVDTQYF